Below are 11 T cell receptor beta chains sequenced from a single sample in a study of T cell changes during pregnancy in multiple sclerosis. Produced via immunoSEQ multiplex PCR; TCRdb's table is partial and in-frame only. The table records about 46,000 clones, approximately 89% of them present only once. The source was CD8+ T cells from peripheral blood mononuclear cells, collected in the second trimester of pregnancy. The source of these receptors is a female donor with multiple sclerosis, enrolled in a pregnancy study.

This clone has just one count. The rearrangement uses TRBV4-1 and TRBJ1-4; 9 bases align to TRBD1. The junction had 11 bases not matched to a gene; V was cut back by 3 bases and J by 0 bases. The CDR3 length is 19 residues. Germline V gene data show CDR1 as MGHRA and CDR2 as YSYEKL. The CDR3 DNA reads as TGCGCCAGCAGCCATCCCGGGACAGGGTCCACTTCAACTAATGAAAAACTGTTTTTT. It codes for CASSHPGTGSTSTNEKLFF.

This chain uses TRBV7-3 with TRBJ2-5; D may be TRBD2 (5 bases). There are 17 residues in the CDR3. Trimming removed 0 bases at V and 3 bases at J, with 17 bases between. Germline CDR1 and CDR2: SGHTA and FQGTGA. The CDR3 reads CASSLTGRGKVEETQYF. Written as DNA, the CDR3 is TGTGCCAGCAGCTTAACGGGCAGAGGGAAAGTCGAAGAGACCCAGTACTTC.

The chain links TRBV27 to TRBJ2-3, with 7 bases matching TRBD2. CDR1 and CDR2 (germline): MNHEY, SMNVEV (reference sequence). With 6 bases clipped from V and 1 base from J, the junction kept 7 bases outside the gene matches. The length of the CDR3 is 15 residues. In nucleotides, the CDR3 is TGTGCCAGCAGGACCGGGACTATCCGCACAGATACGCAGTATTTT. It codes for CASRTGTIRTDTQYF.

The V gene is TRBV6-5, the J gene TRBJ2-7; 7 nucleotides agree with TRBD2. V was clipped by 1 base and J by 3 bases; unmatched bases: 3. The germline V gene has CDR1 MNHEY and CDR2 SVGAGI. The length of the CDR3 is 14 residues. The CDR3 reads CASSYLASGYEQYF. For the CDR3, the DNA is TGTGCCAGCAGTTACTTGGCTAGCGGCTACGAGCAGTACTTC.

The chain has TRBV4-3 and TRBJ1-1; TRBD1 might be the D (5 bases). The germline V gene has CDR1 LGHNA and CDR2 YSLEER. V was pared by 4 bases and J by 6 bases, with 12 bases between. This CDR3 is built from 13 residues. The CDR3 is CASSRGGNAEAFF. CDR3 coding DNA: TGCGCCAGCAGCCGGGGGGGTAACGCTGAAGCTTTCTTT.

This clone was observed a single time. V usage is TRBV16 and J usage is TRBJ2-7; D is uncertain. Trimming removed 2 bases at V and 3 bases at J, with 8 bases between. CDR3 length: 13 residues. Germline CDR1 reads KGHSY; CDR2 reads FQNENV. The CDR3 sequence: CASSQVASYEQYF. CDR3 bases: TGTGCCAGCAGCCAAGTAGCTAGCTACGAGCAGTACTTC.

The V call is TRBV4-3, the J call TRBJ2-5; 8 bases line up with TRBD2. The CDR3 is made up of 16 amino acids. Germline CDR1 LGHNA, CDR2 YSLEER. V trimming: 1 base; J trimming: 5 bases; junction bases outside the gene matches: 9. DNA for the CDR3: TGCGCCAGCAGCCAAGGGGTTGGTAGCGGGGCCGAGACCCAGTACTTC. Amino acid sequence: CASSQGVGSGAETQYF.

The rearrangement links TRBV9 to TRBJ1-2, with TRBD1 as a possible D gene (5 bases). This CDR3 is built from 16 residues. Per germline, CDR1 SGDLS and CDR2 YYNGEE. V lost 4 bases and J lost 7, with 23 bases in between. For the CDR3, the DNA is TGTGCCAGCAGCCCCCACTTGGGGGGACCCCCGGGTGGCTACACCTTC. This gives the protein CASSPHLGGPPGGYTF.

A few counts support this clone. This sequence joins TRBV5-4 and TRBJ2-7; maybe TRBD2 (5 bases). Trimming left V 4 bases short and J 5 bases short, with 16 bases between. Germline V gene lookup returns CDR1 SGHNT and CDR2 YYREEE (reference sequence). CDR3 length: 14 residues. This CDR3 is CASSHTGEWDEQYF. CDR3 DNA sequence: TGTGCCAGCAGCCACACCGGGGAGTGGGACGAGCAGTACTTC. The whole variable domain, filled in from reference TRBV5-4 and TRBJ2-7, reads ETGVTQSPTHLIKTRGQQVTLRCSSQSGHNTVSWYQQALGQGPQFIFQYYREEENGRGNFPPRFSGLQFPNYSSELNVNALELDDSALYLCASSHTGEWDEQYFGPGTRLTVT.

This chain joins TRBV7-8 and TRBJ1-1, with D maybe TRBD1 (5 bases). The V and J ends lost 5 bases and 1 base respectively, with 14 bases between them. Germline V gene lookup returns CDR1 SGHVS and CDR2 FQNEAQ. The CDR3 runs 15 residues. The CDR3 coding sequence is TGTGCCAGCAGCAAAGGGGTAATAGCGAACACTGAAGCTTTCTTT. Protein: CASSKGVIANTEAFF. Based on the CDR3 plus reference TRBV7-8 and TRBJ1-1, the full variable domain is GAGVSQSPRYKVAKRGQDVALRCDPISGHVSLFWYQQALGQGPEFLTYFQNEAQLDKSGLPSDRFFAERPEGSVSTLKIQRTQQEDSAVYLCASSKGVIANTEAFFGQGTRLTVV.

The chain couples TRBV6-1 to TRBJ2-2; D might be TRBD1 (5 bases). Trimming removed 3 bases from V and 3 bases from J, with 14 bases in between. Germline V gene sequence: CDR1 MNHNS, CDR2 SASEGT. This CDR3 region has 16 residues. The DNA for the CDR3 is TGTGCCAGCAGTGAGGGGCCGGTGAGGTACACCGGGGAGCTGTTTTTT. Translation: CASSEGPVRYTGELFF.